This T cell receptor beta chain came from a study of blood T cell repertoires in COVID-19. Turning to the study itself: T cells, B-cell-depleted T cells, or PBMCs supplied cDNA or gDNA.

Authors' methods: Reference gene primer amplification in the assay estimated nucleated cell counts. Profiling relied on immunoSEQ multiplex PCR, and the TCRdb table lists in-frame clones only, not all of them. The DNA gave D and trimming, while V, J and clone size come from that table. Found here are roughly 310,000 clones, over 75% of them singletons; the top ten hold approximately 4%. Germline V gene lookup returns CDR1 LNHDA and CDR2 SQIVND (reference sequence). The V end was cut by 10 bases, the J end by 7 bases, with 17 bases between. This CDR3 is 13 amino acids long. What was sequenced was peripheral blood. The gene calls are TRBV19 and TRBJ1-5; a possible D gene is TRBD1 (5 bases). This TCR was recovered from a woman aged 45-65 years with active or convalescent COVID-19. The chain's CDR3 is CATNRQGGQPQHF. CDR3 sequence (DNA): TGTGCCACCAATCGGCAGGGTGGGCAGCCCCAGCATTTT.